The 15 T cell receptor beta chains below were found in one sample sequenced in a study of CD8 T cells in ankylosing spondylitis. TCRdb independently ran MiXCR on the 5' RACE reads; one entry per CDR3 protein. The profile shows approximately 100,000 distinct CDR3 sequences, about 8.3% of them singletons. Sequencing was performed on blood, either unsorted or a sorted T cell fraction (not recorded which). The receptors were sampled from a male donor with ankylosing spondylitis or in good health (not recorded which).

This clonotype appeared many times. CDR3 loop: CASSPPGDYGYTF. The CDR3 region has the DNA TGTGCCAGCAGTCCTCCAGGGGACTATGGCTACACCTTC. The chain is built from TRBV7-6 and TRBJ1-2; D is possibly TRBD1 (6 bases). The CDR3 loop spans 13 amino acids. Trimming pared 6 bases from V and 3 bases from J, leaving 11 bases between. The germline V gene encodes CDR1 SGHVS and CDR2 FNYEAQ.

This CDR3 reads CASSYSRAVGRPSGNTIYF. The DNA for the CDR3 is TGTGCCAGCAGTTACTCCCGGGCAGTTGGAAGGCCAAGTGGAAACACCATATATTTT. The chain combines TRBV6-5 with TRBJ1-3; D is undetermined. This CDR3 has 19 residues. CDR1 is MNHEY and CDR2 is SVGAGI in the germline V gene. The V end was cut by 0 bases, the J end by 3 bases, with 21 bases between.

This clonotype was recorded many times. The chain is built from TRBV29-1 and TRBJ2-1; possibly TRBD2 for D (5 bases). Germline CDR1 is SQVTM and CDR2 is ANQGSEA. V lost 7 bases, J lost 0 bases, and 10 bases lay in between. This CDR3 is built from 13 residues. Here the CDR3 DNA reads TGCAGCGCCTTGCGGGCCTCCTACAATGAGCAGTTCTTC. It translates to CSALRASYNEQFF.

This clonotype was observed at least ten times. The chain uses TRBV29-1 and TRBJ2-3; D is perhaps TRBD1 or TRBD2 (6 bases each). CDR3 length: 13 amino acids. In germline, CDR1 is SQVTM, CDR2 ANQGSEA. V lost 2 bases to trimming and J lost 4 bases, with 10 bases between them. The DNA for the CDR3 is TGCAGCGTTGAAAACAGGGAGGCAGATACGCAGTATTTT. Its protein product is CSVENREADTQYF.

The sample holds many counts of this clonotype. The chain couples TRBV2 to TRBJ1-2; the match to TRBD1 covers 11 bases. The CDR3 runs to 14 residues. V trimming: 6 bases; J trimming: 5 bases; junction bases outside the gene matches: 5. Germline-derived CDR1 and CDR2 are SNHLY and FYNNEI. The DNA for the CDR3 is TGTGCCAGCAGCGGGGACAGGGGGAGGTATGGCTACACCTTC. It specifies CASSGDRGRYGYTF.

The V call is TRBV7-1, the J call TRBJ1-5; 7 positions match TRBD1. Being an ORF, TRBV7-1 has a function that is uncertain. The CDR3 is 13 amino acids. J was trimmed by 9 bases and V by 3 bases; bases with no gene match: 5. CDR3 sequence reads: CASSSGQAVPQHF. CDR3 nucleotide sequence: TGTGCCAGCAGCTCCGGACAGGCTGTGCCCCAGCATTTT.

Details on this clonotype: This may be a read error: a much more frequent sequence differs by one nucleotide. The CDR3: CASSSRDPQQETQYF. CDR3 in DNA: TGTGCCAGCAGCAGCAGGGATCCCCAGCAAGAGACCCAGTACTTC. This chain joins TRBV5-6 and TRBJ2-5, with D perhaps TRBD1 (5 bases). The V end lost 4 bases, the J end lost 2 bases, and 15 bases lay between the germline ends. Per the germline V gene, CDR1 is SGHDT and CDR2 is YYEEEE. The CDR3 spans 15 residues. The full variable domain, its missing parts supplied by reference TRBV5-6 and TRBJ2-5, is DAGVTQSPTHLIKTRGQQVTLRCSPKSGHDTVSWYQQALGQGPQFIFQYYEEEERQRGNFPDRFSGHQFPNYSSELNVNALLLGDSALYLCASSSRDPQQETQYFGPGTRLLVL.

This clonotype was seen repeatedly, ten times or more. The chain has TRBV5-6 and TRBJ2-1; D perhaps matches TRBD2 (5 bases). Looked up from germline, CDR1 is SGHDT and CDR2 is YYEEEE. This CDR3 is 15 amino acids long. V was pared by 3 bases and J by 6 bases, with 16 bases between. The CDR3 protein is CASSSTTAFVNEQFF. The CDR3 DNA sequence: TGTGCCAGCAGCTCGACTACGGCATTCGTCAATGAGCAGTTCTTC.

This clonotype was counted a few times. The chain is built from TRBV2 and TRBJ2-5; D possibly corresponds to TRBD1 (6 bases). Germline CDR1 is SNHLY and CDR2 is FYNNEI. Trimming stripped 8 bases from V and 6 bases from J, with 19 bases between. The CDR3 totals 14 residues. The CDR3 DNA reads TGTGCCAGCCTCTGGGGGCTAGAGCAAAAGACCCAGTACTTC. Translating it yields CASLWGLEQKTQYF.

Worth noting for this clonotype: This sequence may be a read error, since a much larger clone differs from it by one base. V gene TRBV7-9 combines with J gene TRBJ2-3; 10 nucleotides align to TRBD2. Germline V CDR1 and CDR2: SEHNR, FQNEAQ (reference sequence). CDR3 size: 16 residues. The CDR3 DNA is TGTGCCAGCAGCCCTGGGACTAGCGCCGTCACAGATATGCAGTATTTT. Translated: CASSPGTSAVTDMQYF. Combining the CDR3 with reference TRBV7-9 and TRBJ2-3 gives the whole variable domain DTGVSQNPRHKITKRGQNVTFRCDPISEHNRLYWYRQTLGQGPEFLTYFQNEAQLEKSRLLSDRFSAERPKGSFSTLEIQRTEQGDSAMYLCASSPGTSAVTDMQYFGPGTRLTVL.

This clonotype was observed at least ten times. The J gene is TRBJ2-7, the V gene TRBV15; 8 nucleotides align to TRBD1. Per the germline V gene, CDR1 is LNHNV and CDR2 is YYDKDF (reference sequence). V trimming: 1 base; J trimming: 6 bases; junction bases outside the gene matches: 5. The CDR3 extends over 14 amino acids. CDR3 nucleotide sequence: TGTGCCACCAGCAGAGGCCGGACAGGGCGCGAGCAGTACTTC. Translated: CATSRGRTGREQYF.

This clonotype showed up many times. This sequence joins TRBV7-9 and TRBJ1-1; 11 bases agree with TRBD1. CDR3 length: 16 residues. Germline assignment: CDR1 SEHNR and CDR2 FQNEAQ (reference sequence). J was trimmed by 3 bases and V by 5 bases; bases with no gene match: 8. The CDR3 spells CASSLGQGAADTEAFF. The CDR3 nucleotides read TGTGCCAGCAGCCTTGGACAGGGGGCAGCGGACACTGAAGCTTTCTTT.

This rearrangement joins TRBV20-1 to TRBJ1-2; a possible D gene is TRBD1 (5 bases). Trimming left V 4 bases short and J 6 bases short, with 12 bases between. The germline gives CDR1 DFQATT, CDR2 SNEGSKA (reference sequence). The CDR3 contains 12 residues. The CDR3 region is CSAIPQGHGYTF. The CDR3 coding sequence is TGCAGTGCTATCCCCCAGGGACATGGCTACACCTTC.

At least ten counts were recorded for this clonotype. The chain recombines TRBV7-8 with TRBJ1-2; 9 bases align to TRBD1. Losses at the gene ends were 5 bases for V and 3 bases for J; bases not matched to a gene: 7. This CDR3 comprises 15 residues. Per the germline V gene, CDR1 is SGHVS and CDR2 is FQNEAQ. In DNA, the CDR3 is TGTGCCAGCAGCCTATTGACAGGGGGGGACTATGGCTACACCTTC. This sequence encodes CASSLLTGGDYGYTF.

This clonotype was found many times. The V gene is TRBV6-1, the J gene TRBJ1-1; 8 bases are a match to TRBD1. Germline CDR1 MNHNS, CDR2 SASEGT. There are 13 residues in the CDR3. V lost 5 bases and J lost 8; bases outside the gene matches: 7. The CDR3 DNA follows: TGTGCCAGCAGTACGGACAGGGTTGGGGAAGCTTTCTTT. Translated: CASSTDRVGEAFF.